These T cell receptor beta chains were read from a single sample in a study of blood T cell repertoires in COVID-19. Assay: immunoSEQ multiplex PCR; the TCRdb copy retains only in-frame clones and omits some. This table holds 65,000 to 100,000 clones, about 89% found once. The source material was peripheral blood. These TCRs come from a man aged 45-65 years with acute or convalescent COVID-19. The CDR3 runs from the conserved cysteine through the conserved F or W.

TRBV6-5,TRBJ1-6,CASNSPGQGNSPLHF
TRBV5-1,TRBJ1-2,CASSLGPGQSNYGYTF
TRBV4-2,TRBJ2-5,CASSQDAGGGGDF
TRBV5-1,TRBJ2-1,CASSTGNEQFF
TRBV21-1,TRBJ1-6,CASSRDKHNSPLHF
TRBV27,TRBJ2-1,CASRGGLAGPYNEQFF
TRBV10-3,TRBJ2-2,CATRGSSGGTGELFF
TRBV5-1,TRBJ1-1,CASSPRTGNTEAFF
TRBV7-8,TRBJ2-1,CASSFVVSGGANEQFF
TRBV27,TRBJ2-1,CASSSGGGEQFF
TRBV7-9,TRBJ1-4,CASSLELWTGREKLFF
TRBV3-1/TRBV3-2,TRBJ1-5,CASSQDNSNQPQHF